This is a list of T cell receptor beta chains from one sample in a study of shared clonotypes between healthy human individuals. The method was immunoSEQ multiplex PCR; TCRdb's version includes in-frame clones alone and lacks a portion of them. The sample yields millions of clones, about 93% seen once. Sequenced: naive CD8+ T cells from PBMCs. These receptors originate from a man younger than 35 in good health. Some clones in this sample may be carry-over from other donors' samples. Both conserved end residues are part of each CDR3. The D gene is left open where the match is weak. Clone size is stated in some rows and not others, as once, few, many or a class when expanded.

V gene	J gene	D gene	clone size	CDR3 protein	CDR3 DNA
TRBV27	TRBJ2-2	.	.	CASSFARGPTGELFF	TGTGCCAGCAGTTTCGCTCGCGGCCCAACCGGGGAGCTGTTTTTT
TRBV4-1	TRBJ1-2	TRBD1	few	CASSQRQGAGGYTF	TGCGCCAGCAGCCAGCGACAGGGGGCTGGGGGCTACACCTTC
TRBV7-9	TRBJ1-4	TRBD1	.	CASSPTGANEKLFF	TGTGCCAGCAGCCCGACAGGGGCTAATGAAAAACTGTTTTTT
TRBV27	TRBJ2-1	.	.	CASTFSIGALVGEQFF	TGTGCCAGCACATTCAGTATCGGGGCTTTAGTGGGGGAGCAGTTCTTC
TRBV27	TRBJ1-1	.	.	CASSLTDPGYDTEAFF	TGTGCCAGCAGTTTGACGGATCCGGGATACGACACTGAAGCTTTCTTT
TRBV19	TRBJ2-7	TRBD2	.	CASIGGYDEQYF	TGTGCCAGCATCGGGGGGTATGACGAGCAGTACTTC
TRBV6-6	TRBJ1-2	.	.	CASTNQGSGGYTF	TGTGCCAGCACCAACCAGGGATCTGGTGGCTACACCTTC
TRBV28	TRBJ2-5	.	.	CASSLVDAGETQYF	TGTGCCAGCAGTTTAGTAGATGCTGGGGAGACCCAGTACTTC
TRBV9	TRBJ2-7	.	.	CASSVAGVNHEQYF	TGTGCCAGCAGCGTAGCAGGGGTGAACCACGAGCAGTACTTC
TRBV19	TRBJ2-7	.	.	CASSLQGNYEQYF	TGTGCCAGTAGTTTGCAGGGCAACTACGAGCAGTACTTC
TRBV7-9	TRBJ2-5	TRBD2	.	CASSSTVTSLPTTQYF	TGTGCCAGCAGCTCCACCGTGACTAGCCTCCCGACAACCCAGTACTTC
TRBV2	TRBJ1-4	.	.	CASDPRGFHATNEKLFF	TGTGCCAGCGACCCCCGAGGTTTCCATGCAACTAATGAAAAACTGTTTTTT
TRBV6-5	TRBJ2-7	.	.	CASGLLGRKIYEQYF	TGTGCCAGCGGACTTTTGGGGCGGAAGATCTACGAGCAGTACTTC
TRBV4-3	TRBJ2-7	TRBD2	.	CASSQEIAGAYEQYF	TGCGCCAGCAGCCAAGAGATAGCGGGGGCCTACGAGCAGTACTTC
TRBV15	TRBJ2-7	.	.	CATSSKGKPYEQYF	TGTGCCACCAGCAGTAAAGGCAAGCCCTACGAGCAGTACTTC
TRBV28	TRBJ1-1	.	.	CATLLAFEAFF	TGTGCCACATTGCTAGCTTTTGAAGCTTTCTTT
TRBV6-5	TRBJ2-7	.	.	CASSYAGAAYEQYF	TGTGCCAGCAGTTACGCAGGGGCCGCCTACGAGCAGTACTTC
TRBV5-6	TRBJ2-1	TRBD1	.	CASSLGGRGLLNEQFF	TGTGCCAGCAGCTTGGGCGGCAGGGGGCTCCTCAATGAGCAGTTCTTC
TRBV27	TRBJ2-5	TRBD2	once	CASSQGTSGRSPLEGTQYF	TGTGCCAGCAGTCAAGGGACTAGCGGGAGGTCGCCCCTCGAGGGGACCCAGTACTTC
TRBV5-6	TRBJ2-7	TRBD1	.	CASMQTGAYYEQYF	TGTGCCAGCATGCAGACAGGGGCTTACTACGAGCAGTACTTC
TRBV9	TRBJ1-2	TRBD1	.	CASSRDSELILTNYGYTF	TGTGCCAGCAGCCGGGACAGCGAATTGATCTTAACAAACTATGGCTACACCTTC
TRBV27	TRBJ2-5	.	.	CASSLSAAGGWETQYF	TGTGCCAGCAGTTTATCAGCCGCTGGGGGTTGGGAGACCCAGTACTTC
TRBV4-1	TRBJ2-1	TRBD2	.	CASSQDLREGVLQFF	TGCGCCAGCAGCCAAGATCTGCGGGAGGGGGTGTTACAGTTCTTC
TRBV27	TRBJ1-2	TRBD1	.	CASSSDRDSLNYGYTF	TGTGCCAGCAGCTCGGACAGGGATTCTCTTAACTATGGCTACACCTTC
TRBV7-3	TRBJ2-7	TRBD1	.	CASSPPPDRTYEQYF	TGTGCCAGCAGCCCCCCCCCGGACAGGACCTACGAGCAGTACTTC
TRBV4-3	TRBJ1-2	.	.	CASSPIEGLVSGYTF	TGCGCCAGCAGCCCCATTGAGGGGCTGGTCTCCGGCTACACCTTC
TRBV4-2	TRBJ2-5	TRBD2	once	CASSQASGRGETQYF	TGTGCCAGCAGCCAAGCTAGCGGGAGGGGAGAGACCCAGTACTTC
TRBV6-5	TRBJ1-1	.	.	CASSYSFGMNTEAFF	TGTGCCAGCAGTTACTCATTCGGAATGAACACTGAAGCTTTCTTT
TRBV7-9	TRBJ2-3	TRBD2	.	CASLGGRALPDTQYF	TGTGCCTCCCTGGGCGGGAGGGCCTTGCCAGATACGCAGTATTTT
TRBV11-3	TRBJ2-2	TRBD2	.	CASTPGAGTSEGELFF	TGTGCCAGCACCCCGGGCGCCGGGACTAGCGAAGGGGAGCTGTTTTTT
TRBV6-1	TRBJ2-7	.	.	CASLIGGVGHEQYF	TGTGCCAGCTTGATCGGGGGTGTCGGCCACGAGCAGTACTTC
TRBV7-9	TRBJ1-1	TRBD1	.	CASSLQPGQGLNTEAFF	TGTGCCAGCAGCCTCCAGCCGGGACAGGGCTTGAACACTGAAGCTTTCTTT
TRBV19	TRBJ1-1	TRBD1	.	CASSTGVQGARVDTEAFF	TGTGCCAGTAGTACCGGGGTCCAGGGGGCTCGGGTTGACACTGAAGCTTTCTTT
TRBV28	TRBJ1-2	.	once	CASYSGNYGYTF	TGTGCCAGCTACAGTGGTAACTATGGCTACACCTTC
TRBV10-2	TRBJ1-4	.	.	CASVQSTNEKLFF	TGCGCCAGCGTACAGTCAACTAATGAAAAACTGTTTTTT
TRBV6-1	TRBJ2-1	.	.	CASADAFYNEQFF	TGTGCCAGCGCCGATGCCTTTTACAATGAGCAGTTCTTC
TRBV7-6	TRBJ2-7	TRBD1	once	CASGTGGLEQYF	TGTGCCAGCGGCACAGGGGGGCTCGAGCAGTACTTC
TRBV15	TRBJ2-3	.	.	CATSRAHGGTDTQYF	TGTGCCACCAGCAGAGCGCACGGAGGCACAGATACGCAGTATTTT
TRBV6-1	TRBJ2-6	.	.	CASRYAGANVLTF	TGTGCCAGTAGATATGCTGGGGCCAACGTCCTGACTTTC
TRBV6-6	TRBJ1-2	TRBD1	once	CASSYSEGAAGYTF	TGTGCCAGCAGTTACTCGGAGGGGGCCGCTGGCTACACCTTC
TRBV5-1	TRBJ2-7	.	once	CASSVWARAKTYEQYF	TGCGCCAGCAGCGTGTGGGCTAGGGCAAAAACCTACGAGCAGTACTTC
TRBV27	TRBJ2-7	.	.	CASSLNSYEQYF	TGTGCCAGCAGTTTGAACAGCTACGAGCAGTACTTC
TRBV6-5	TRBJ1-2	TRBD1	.	CASSYAGGDLNGYTF	TGTGCCAGCAGTTACGCAGGGGGGGATCTTAATGGCTACACCTTC
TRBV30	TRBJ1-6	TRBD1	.	CAWSVRTGVNSPLHF	TGTGCCTGGAGTGTACGGACAGGGGTTAATTCACCCCTCCACTTT
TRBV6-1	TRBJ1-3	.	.	CASSEGAGNTIYF	TGTGCCAGCAGTGAGGGGGCTGGAAACACCATATATTTT